The following is a T cell receptor (beta chain) sequence with its context. Its antigen is undetermined. Assay used: immunoSEQ multiplex PCR; TCRdb lists only in-frame clones, some missing. The sample records about 34,000 clones, 75% being singletons. The sample is drawn from a study of vaccination effects on CD4 cells after COVID-19. Study summary: Samples were taken post-vaccine, and their median timing was 72 days after the second dose.

Isolating CD4+ T cells followed more than 9 days of culture. This person's SARS-CoV-2 infection, confirmed by PCR, occurred between March and December 2020. Either the BNT162b2 or mRNA-1273 vaccine was given to participants in two doses. Germline CDR1 reads SGHRS; CDR2 reads YFSETQ. This CDR3 region has 17 residues. V was pared by 1 base and J by 5 bases, with 14 bases of the junction left unmatched. This clonotype originated in a human donor who had a prior SARS-CoV-2 infection. The chain has TRBV5-1 and TRBJ1-1; 7 nucleotides match TRBD1. This material consisted of CD4+ T cells from PBMCs cultured without peptide, taken after COVID-19 vaccination. The CDR3 region is CASSLLPPTSGGTEAFF. CDR3 nucleotides: TGCGCCAGCAGCTTGTTGCCCCCTACATCAGGGGGAACTGAAGCTTTCTTT.